Detailed here is one T cell receptor beta chain. This same CDR3 is encoded by further DNA sequences in the sample. Original handling: Amplification of reference gene primers was used by the study to estimate nucleated cell counts. Libraries were prepared by immunoSEQ multiplex PCR; TCRdb keeps only in-frame clonotypes and omits some of them. That table gives V, J and clone size, and the DNA gave D and trimming. The sample contains 300,000 or so clones, 86% of which appear only once. The sample is drawn from a study of blood T cell repertoires in COVID-19. Study overall: Samples taken during acute and convalescent COVID-19 were collected in the United States, Italy and Spain. The analysed material was cDNA or gDNA that came from T cells, B-cell-depleted T cells, or PBMCs.

V was clipped by 0 bases and J by 2 bases, with 4 bases between them. The CDR3 is made up of 13 amino acids. CDR1 and CDR2 (germline): SGDLS, YYNGEE. The J gene is TRBJ2-3, the V gene TRBV9; D gene ambiguous. The sequenced sample consisted of peripheral blood. This sequence was found in a woman aged 45-59 years with acute or convalescent COVID-19. CDR3 coding DNA: TGTGCCAGCAGCGTAGCTAACACAGATACGCAGTATTTT. This gives the protein CASSVANTDTQYF.